This is a list of T cell receptor beta chains from one sample in a study of regulatory T cells in long-lasting Graves disease. One entry per CDR3 protein results from TCRdb running MiXCR on the multiplex PCR reads. The sample has 500,000 to 800,000 distinct CDR3 sequences; approximately 29% are singletons. This specimen consisted of peripheral blood mononuclear cells (PBMCs), obtained when the disease was refractory, from a patient treated with antithyroid drugs. The receptors were gathered from a female donor with Graves disease. CDR3s include the opening cysteine and the closing phenylalanine or tryptophan. The order of the fields is J gene, D gene, clone size, V gene, CDR3 DNA, CDR3 protein. A D gene is named only where the DNA matches it firmly. Clone size is stated in some rows and not others, as once, few, many or a class when expanded.

>TRBJ2-5|TRBD2|NA|TRBV7-2
TGTGCCAGCAGCCCTTCTTTAGCGGGAGGGCCGAGGGAGACCCAGTACTTC
CASSPSLAGGPRETQYF
>TRBJ2-5|NA|many|TRBV12-3/TRBV12-4
TGTGCCAGCAGCACCCGTGTCCAGGGTGATGAGACCCAGTACTTC
CASSTRVQGDETQYF
>TRBJ2-4|NA|NA|TRBV18
TGTGCCAGCTCACCTGACGTTATCTTCCCCAAAAACATTCAGTACTTC
CASSPDVIFPKNIQYF
>TRBJ1-2|NA|many|TRBV12-3/TRBV12-4
TGTGCCAGCAGACCTACAGGGTACGGCGGCTACACCTTC
CASRPTGYGGYTF
>TRBJ1-6|NA|NA|TRBV6-5
TGTGCCAGCAGTTTTTTCGGGTCACCCCTCCACTTT
CASSFFGSPLHF
>TRBJ2-1|NA|NA|TRBV7-6
TGTGCCAGCAGCTCGAGCGGTGTCGATGAGCAGTTCTTC
CASSSSGVDEQFF
>TRBJ2-5|TRBD1|NA|TRBV2
TGTGCCAGCATATTGGACAGGGGGTTCCAAGAGACCCAGTACTTC
CASILDRGFQETQYF
>TRBJ2-7|TRBD2|many|TRBV7-3
TGTGCCAGCAGCTTAATCACGGGGGGGGAGCAGTACTTC
CASSLITGGEQYF
>TRBJ2-1|NA|NA|TRBV29-1
TGCAGCGTTGTGTACGTTAATGAGCAGTTCTTC
CSVVYVNEQFF
>TRBJ1-1|TRBD1|many|TRBV2
TGTGCCAGCAGTGATCTACAGGGGGGGAAGACTGAAGCTTTCTTT
CASSDLQGGKTEAFF
>TRBJ1-1|NA|many|TRBV6-2/TRBV6-3
TGTGCCAGCAGTTACTTAGGTGAAGCTTTCTTT
CASSYLGEAFF
>TRBJ1-5|NA|NA|TRBV12-3/TRBV12-4
TGTGCCAGCAGTTCCTTAGCTCCTGAAAGGTCGGGGGCCCAGCATTTT
CASSSLAPERSGAQHF
>TRBJ2-2|NA|NA|TRBV3-1
TGTGCCAGCAGGCGAGGACTCGACATGATTAACACCGGGGAGCTGTTTTTT
CASRRGLDMINTGELFF
>TRBJ1-3|TRBD1|NA|TRBV6-2/TRBV6-3
TGTGCCAGCAGTTACTCGCAGGGGGGCTCTGGAAACACCATATATTTT
CASSYSQGGSGNTIYF
>TRBJ2-7|TRBD2|few|TRBV3-1
TGTGCCAGCAGCCACACCCCATTGGCGGGAGAAAGCTACGAGCAGTACTTC
CASSHTPLAGESYEQYF
>TRBJ1-2|NA|NA|TRBV20-1
TGCAGTGCTGCGGACCGAGTCTATGGCTACACCTTC
CSAADRVYGYTF
>TRBJ1-2|NA|NA|TRBV10-3
TGTGCCAGCAGTTACCACTCAGCTCTCTATGGCTACACCTTC
CASSYHSALYGYTF
>TRBJ1-6|NA|many|TRBV28
TGTGCCAGCAGCCGACCGGGTTATTCACCCCTCCACTTT
CASSRPGYSPLHF
>TRBJ2-7|NA|NA|TRBV12-3/TRBV12-4
TGTGCCAGCAGTGACCTAGAGACCTACGAGCAGTACTTC
CASSDLETYEQYF
>TRBJ1-1|NA|NA|TRBV19
TGTGCCAGTAGTATACCCCCGGGGCAGAAGAACACTGAAGCTTTCTTT
CASSIPPGQKNTEAFF
>TRBJ1-2|NA|few|TRBV6-1
TGTGCCAGCAAGCCTACCGGGGTTCACTATGGCTACACCTTC
CASKPTGVHYGYTF
>TRBJ2-2|NA|many|TRBV11-2
TGTGCCAGCAGTTCTACGAACACCGGGGAGCTGTTTTTT
CASSSTNTGELFF
>TRBJ1-1|NA|few|TRBV7-2
TGTGCCAGCACTTCCCCGGGTAGGAACACTGAAGCTTTCTTT
CASTSPGRNTEAFF
>TRBJ1-2|TRBD1|many|TRBV28
TGTGCCGGGGGGACAGCTCGTGGCTACACCTTC
CAGGTARGYTF
>TRBJ1-5|NA|NA|TRBV19
TGTGCCAGTAGTGCCCGGAATCAGCCCCAGCATTTT
CASSARNQPQHF
>TRBJ1-1|TRBD1|few|TRBV7-2
TGTGCCAGCAGCGAACGGACAGGGGTGGGCACTGAAGCTTTCTTT
CASSERTGVGTEAFF
>TRBJ2-7|NA|few|TRBV6-5
TGTGCCAGCAGTTACGACAGAGATATTTTCTACGAGCAGTACTTC
CASSYDRDIFYEQYF
>TRBJ2-3|NA|NA|TRBV5-5
TGTGCCAGCAGCTTGGGCGCAGGGGTGGGCACAGATACGCAGTATTTT
CASSLGAGVGTDTQYF
>TRBJ2-2|TRBD2|few|TRBV12-3/TRBV12-4
TGTGCCAGCAGTTTCTCGGCGGGAGTCCCCGGGGAGCTGTTTTTT
CASSFSAGVPGELFF
>TRBJ2-5|NA|NA|TRBV3-1
TGTGCCAGCAGCCAAGGTCGGCGGCCCCACGAGACCCAGTACTTC
CASSQGRRPHETQYF
>TRBJ2-7|NA|few|TRBV13
TGTGCCAGCAGCTTAGTTACGGAGGGCCTCTACGAGCAGTACTTC
CASSLVTEGLYEQYF
>TRBJ2-7|TRBD2|NA|TRBV27
TGTGCCAGCAGTTTTCTACTAGCGGGACCGTCCTACGAGCAGTACTTC
CASSFLLAGPSYEQYF
>TRBJ2-2|TRBD1|many|TRBV12-3/TRBV12-4
TGTGCCAGCGGGTCCTTAGGGGGCGGATTGGGCGGGGAGCTGTTTTTT
CASGSLGGGLGGELFF
>TRBJ2-1|TRBD2|many|TRBV20-1
TGCAGTGCACACACTGGAGGACTAGCGGGCTCCTACAATGAGCAGTTCTTC
CSAHTGGLAGSYNEQFF
>TRBJ1-1|NA|few|TRBV18
TGTGCCAGCTCACCTCGCCCGGCACATGGAAGTAGATTGGCTTTCTTT
CASSPRPAHGSRLAFF
>TRBJ1-2|NA|many|TRBV20-1
TGCAGTGCTAGGACAGGTTCTAACTATGGCTACACCTTC
CSARTGSNYGYTF
>TRBJ1-5|NA|few|TRBV6-1
TGTGCCAGCAGTGAGCCGGGACACAAGCCCCAGCATTTT
CASSEPGHKPQHF
>TRBJ2-7|TRBD2|NA|TRBV6-2/TRBV6-3
TGTGCCAGCAGTTACCTAGCGGGAGTATCCGAGCAGTACTTC
CASSYLAGVSEQYF
>TRBJ2-2|NA|NA|TRBV5-1
TGCGCCAGCAGCTGGACGGAGTTGAACACCGGGGAGCTGTTTTTT
CASSWTELNTGELFF
>TRBJ1-2|TRBD1|NA|TRBV5-1
TGCGCCAGCAGCTCACCTTCAGGGGGGATTGATGGCTACACCTTC
CASSSPSGGIDGYTF
>TRBJ1-2|NA|few|TRBV5-6
TGTGCCAGCAGCTTACCTGGTCGGGGGGCAAGGGACTATGGCTACACCTTC
CASSLPGRGARDYGYTF
>TRBJ2-5|NA|few|TRBV5-4
TGTGCCAGCACCTTGGAGGGGGCGGAGGAGACCCAGTACTTC
CASTLEGAEETQYF
>TRBJ2-7|TRBD2|NA|TRBV20-1
TGCAGTGCTACCCCTGCTAGCGGGGCTGGGCAATCCTACGAGCAGTACTTC
CSATPASGAGQSYEQYF
>TRBJ1-6|NA|NA|TRBV27
TGTGCCAGCAGTTTTGGCCCCTTGGCACCCCTCCACTTT
CASSFGPLAPLHF
>TRBJ2-7|TRBD2|NA|TRBV27
TGTGCCAGCAGTAGAATTGGGACTAGCGGGACCGCCCCATACGAGCAGTACTTC
CASSRIGTSGTAPYEQYF
>TRBJ1-2|NA|few|TRBV5-1
TGCGCCAGCAGCTTGGCCAGAACCAATGGCTACACCTTC
CASSLARTNGYTF
>TRBJ2-7|TRBD1|NA|TRBV19
TGTGCCAGTAGGAAATCTGGGACAGGGTCCTACGAGCAGTACTTC
CASRKSGTGSYEQYF
>TRBJ1-1|TRBD1|few|TRBV30
TGTGCCTGGAGTGTTGGGGACAGGGGGAACACTGAAGCTTTCTTT
CAWSVGDRGNTEAFF
>TRBJ2-5|NA|few|TRBV6-2/TRBV6-3
TGTGCCAGCAGTGCACCGACTAACCAAGAGACCCAGTACTTC
CASSAPTNQETQYF
>TRBJ1-5|TRBD1|NA|TRBV5-8
TGTGCCACCGCCGGACAGGCCACCGGGGCCCAGCATTTT
CATAGQATGAQHF
>TRBJ2-4|NA|NA|TRBV29-1
TGCAGCGTTGAAGTGGGGGCCTCCAAAAACATTCAGTACTTC
CSVEVGASKNIQYF
>TRBJ2-1|TRBD2|NA|TRBV20-1
TGCAGTGCTACTGGACTAGCGGGAGGAAACCTCAATGAGCAGTTCTTC
CSATGLAGGNLNEQFF